These 30 T cell receptor beta chains were sequenced from one sample in a study of Ad26.COV2.S vaccination and SARS-CoV-2 variants. Treatment noted: around 19 received Ad26.COV2.S at low or high dose, single or two shots; 5 received placebo; per-sample allocation not given. Material that was analyzed had been drawn on day 63 after the first vaccine or placebo injection. The table came from immunoSEQ multiplex PCR; TCRdb's copy has only in-frame clones and leaves some out. The data hold approximately 300,000 clones, with around four fifths observed a single time. Sequences were derived from peripheral blood, sampled in a trial of Ad26.COV2.S vaccine versus placebo. Receptors originate from a person aged 18-65 years who received the Ad26.COV2.S COVID-19 vaccine or a placebo.

The rearrangement links TRBV10-3 to TRBJ1-2; the match to TRBD1 covers 7 bases. The length of the CDR3 is 14 residues. The V and J ends lost 4 bases and 4 bases, in that order; junction bases with no gene match: 6. CDR1 ENHRY and CDR2 SYGVKD come from the germline V gene. CDR3 bases: TGTGCCATCAGTGCGAACCGGGACAGCTATGGCTACACCTTC. Residues: CAISANRDSYGYTF.

This clone appeared a single time. The J gene is TRBJ1-4, the V gene TRBV2; a weak D match, TRBD1 (6 bases). Germline V lookup: CDR1 SNHLY, CDR2 FYNNEI. The CDR3 is made up of 15 amino acids. V lost 6 bases to trimming and J lost 4 bases, with 15 bases between them. The CDR3 region has the DNA TGTGCCAGCAGGGAACAGGGAGGTGGTAATGAAAAACTGTTTTTT. Residues: CASREQGGGNEKLFF.

The chain is built from TRBV9 and TRBJ2-5, with D unclear. CDR1 SGDLS and CDR2 YYNGEE come from the germline V gene. Between the trimmed V and J ends, which lost 4 bases and 1 base, there was a span of 8 bases. There are 13 residues in the CDR3. The CDR3 loop is CASSIRAQETQYF. The DNA for the CDR3 is TGTGCCAGCAGCATCAGAGCCCAAGAGACCCAGTACTTC.

The chain has TRBV18 and TRBJ2-7, with TRBD1 matching 8 bases. The V and J ends lost 5 bases and 0 bases, in that order; junction bases with no gene match: 6. The CDR3 has 15 residues. Germline V lookup: CDR1 KGHSH, CDR2 LQKENI. The CDR3 protein is CASSAQGDPSYEQYF. The CDR3 DNA reads as TGTGCCAGCTCAGCACAGGGGGATCCCTCCTACGAGCAGTACTTC.

V usage is TRBV5-1 and J usage is TRBJ2-7; TRBD1 matches 7 bases. This CDR3 spans 13 amino acids. With V trimmed by 3 bases and J by 2 bases, 2 bases remained unmatched. Germline V gene lookup returns CDR1 SGHRS and CDR2 YFSETQ. This chain's CDR3 is CASSYGTAYEQYF. Written as DNA, the CDR3 is TGCGCCAGCAGCTATGGGACAGCCTACGAGCAGTACTTC.

Comment on this clone: This sample includes further DNA sequences coding for the same CDR3. This chain links TRBV12-3 or TRBV12-4 with TRBJ2-5, with a weak D call TRBD2 (5 bases). Trimming left V 2 bases short and J 3 bases short, with 7 bases between. CDR3 size: 13 residues. The CDR3 is CASSLRGEETQYF. Here the CDR3 DNA reads TGTGCCAGCAGTTTACGGGGAGAAGAGACCCAGTACTTC.

The CDR3 coding sequence is TGCGCCAGCAGTGACACCACCGAATGGGGGAGAGAGACCCAGTACTTC. It translates to CASSDTTEWGRETQYF. This chain joins TRBV10-1 and TRBJ2-5; either TRBD1 or TRBD2 may supply D (5 bases each). V was pared by 3 bases and J by 4 bases, with 18 bases between. The CDR3 is 16 residues long. CDR1 is WNHNN and CDR2 is SYGVQD in the germline V gene (reference sequence).

This chain uses TRBV6-1 with TRBJ2-7, with TRBD2 identical over 9 bases. J gave up 1 base and V 3 bases, and 7 bases lay outside the gene matches. Germline CDR1 MNHNS, CDR2 SASEGT. This CDR3 spans 16 amino acids. This chain's CDR3 is CASSDLAGGRSYEQYF. The CDR3 DNA follows: TGTGCCAGCAGTGACTTGGCGGGGGGGAGGTCCTACGAGCAGTACTTC.

V and J are TRBV10-3 and TRBJ2-1; 13 nucleotides line up with TRBD2. Germline CDR1 ENHRY, CDR2 SYGVKD. This CDR3 has 17 amino acids. J lost 8 bases, V lost 10 bases, and 17 bases had no gene match. In DNA form, the CDR3 reads TGTGCCACCGAACCAACTAGCGGGGGGGCCCCCTGGCATGAGCAGTTCTTC. Translated, it gives CATEPTSGGAPWHEQFF.

The chain carries TRBV4-1 and TRBJ1-3, with a possible D match to TRBD1 (6 bases). V lost 1 base to trimming and J lost 3 bases, with 13 bases between them. Germline loops: CDR1 MGHRA, CDR2 YSYEKL. The CDR3 loop spans 16 amino acids. Here the CDR3 DNA reads TGCGCCAGCAGCCAAGTGCCGGGGGCGATTGGAAACACCATATATTTT. This translates into CASSQVPGAIGNTIYF.

The rearrangement uses TRBV5-5 and TRBJ2-7; no reliable D call. V lost 7 bases and J 6 bases, leaving 20 bases between the germline ends. The CDR3 has 14 amino acids. Germline V gives CDR1 SGHKS, CDR2 YYEKEE (reference sequence). The CDR3 reads CASAIDRAYPEQYF. The CDR3 DNA reads TGTGCCAGCGCGATCGACCGGGCATATCCCGAGCAGTACTTC.

The V call is TRBV5-1, the J call TRBJ1-6, with a weak D call TRBD1 (5 bases). Trimming stripped 1 base from V and 8 bases from J, with 22 bases between. CDR3 length: 18 residues. Germline CDR1 is SGHRS and CDR2 is YFSETQ. CDR3 sequence (DNA): TGCGCCAGCAGCTTGAACCCCCAAAAGTGGGGGATGGATTCACCCCTCCACTTT. Amino acids: CASSLNPQKWGMDSPLHF. Supplemented by reference TRBV5-1 and TRBJ1-6, the full variable domain reads KAGVTQTPRYLIKTRGQQVTLSCSPISGHRSVSWYQQTPGQGLQFLFEYFSETQRNKGNFPGRFSGRQFSNSRSEMNVSTLELGDSALYLCASSLNPQKWGMDSPLHFGNGTRLTVT.

The chain joins TRBV9 to TRBJ2-7; D perhaps matches TRBD2 (5 bases). V dropped 0 bases and J dropped 5 bases, with 12 bases sitting between them. In germline, CDR1 is SGDLS, CDR2 YYNGEE. This CDR3 is built from 14 residues. CDR3 sequence reads: CASSVGVRVHEQYF. In DNA, the CDR3 is TGTGCCAGCAGCGTAGGCGTGCGGGTCCACGAGCAGTACTTC.

The J gene is TRBJ1-2, the V gene TRBV11-2, with D possibly TRBD1 on 6 matching bases. Trimming shortened V by 3 bases and J by 4 bases, and 15 bases separated the two germline ends. The CDR3 runs to 15 residues. The V gene's germline CDR1 is SGHAT and CDR2 FQNNGV. For the CDR3, the DNA is TGTGCCAGCAGCTTTTCCCCAGGGGCTGTCTATGGCTACACCTTC. The encoded protein is CASSFSPGAVYGYTF.

This clone was seen a handful of times. The chain couples TRBV3-1 (or the pseudogene TRBV3-2) to TRBJ1-6; D ambiguous. This CDR3 is built from 13 residues. The germline V and J ends were trimmed by 0 bases and 9 bases, with 6 bases remaining between them. Germline V gene sequence: CDR1 LGHDT, CDR2 YNNKEL (reference sequence). CDR3 loop: CASSQEMGSPLHF. The CDR3 nucleotides read TGTGCCAGCAGCCAAGAAATGGGTTCACCCCTCCACTTT.

This clone was found a few times. The gene calls are TRBV29-1 and TRBJ1-2, with D perhaps TRBD1 (6 bases). The CDR3 contains 13 residues. V lost 2 bases and J lost 4, with 11 bases in between. CDR1 is SQVTM, CDR2 ANQGSEA, per germline. The CDR3 loop is CSVENPGAYGYTF. The CDR3, as DNA: TGCAGCGTTGAAAATCCAGGGGCCTATGGCTACACCTTC.

V and J are TRBV18 and TRBJ2-5; TRBD1 matches at 9 bases. V shed 3 bases and J 3 bases; nucleotides not matched to a gene: 5. Germline V gene sequence: CDR1 KGHSH, CDR2 LQKENI. CDR3 size: 15 residues. Written as DNA, the CDR3 is TGTGCCAGCTCACCCCTTACAGGGGGCAAAGAGACCCAGTACTTC. It translates to CASSPLTGGKETQYF.

This chain joins TRBV5-6 and TRBJ1-3; D might be TRBD1 (5 bases). V dropped 1 base and J dropped 2 bases, with 7 bases sitting between them. The CDR3 length is 14 residues. Looked up from germline, CDR1 is SGHDT and CDR2 is YYEEEE. CDR3 DNA: TGTGCCAGCAGCTTGCGGGACGCTGGAAACACCATATATTTT. It specifies CASSLRDAGNTIYF.

The chain links TRBV5-1 to TRBJ1-6; 9 nucleotides match TRBD1. The V gene's germline CDR1 is SGHRS and CDR2 YFSETQ. The CDR3 totals 14 residues. The junction had 7 bases not matched to a gene; V was cut back by 4 bases and J by 11 bases. For the CDR3, the DNA is TGCGCCAGCAGCGATCCGGGACAGGGACCACCCCTCCACTTT. Amino acids: CASSDPGQGPPLHF.

This chain joins TRBV5-1 and TRBJ1-2; 7 bases align to TRBD1. This CDR3 comprises 13 residues. The V gene end was trimmed by 7 bases and the J gene end by 4 bases; junction bases not matched to a gene: 7. The germline CDR1 and CDR2 sequences are SGHRS and YFSETQ. The CDR3 DNA reads as TGCGCCAGCTCGGGACAGCCTCTCTATGGCTACACCTTC. This translates into CASSGQPLYGYTF.

The chain joins TRBV5-4 to TRBJ2-7; possibly TRBD1 for D (7 bases). The germline gives CDR1 SGHNT, CDR2 YYREEE (reference sequence). Between the trimmed V and J ends, which lost 5 bases and 0 bases, there was a span of 15 bases. The CDR3 totals 15 residues. DNA for the CDR3: TGTGCCAGCAGGGGGGGACAGCATTCCTCCTACGAGCAGTACTTC. It translates to CASRGGQHSSYEQYF.

The rearrangement uses TRBV3-1 (or the pseudogene TRBV3-2) and TRBJ1-1; the match to TRBD1 covers 9 bases. Germline V gives CDR1 LGHDT, CDR2 YNNKEL (reference sequence). The CDR3 consists of 16 residues. Losses at the gene ends were 1 base for V and 9 bases for J; bases not matched to a gene: 12. The CDR3 loop is CASSQVPGQGSGKAFF. CDR3 coding DNA: TGTGCCAGCAGCCAAGTCCCGGGACAGGGTAGTGGGAAAGCTTTCTTT.

The chain joins TRBV7-2 to TRBJ1-1; possibly TRBD1 for D (5 bases). The CDR3 loop spans 14 amino acids. The V end was cut by 6 bases, the J end by 9 bases, with 20 bases between. Germline V CDR1 and CDR2: SGHTA, FQGNSA. The chain's CDR3 is CASSSGREDGKAFF. The CDR3 DNA reads TGTGCCAGCAGTTCAGGCAGGGAAGATGGTAAAGCTTTCTTT.

The chain couples TRBV5-5 to TRBJ2-7; no reliable D call. Trimming shortened V by 0 bases and J by 0 bases, and 13 bases separated the two germline ends. CDR1 is SGHKS and CDR2 is YYEKEE in the germline V gene (reference sequence). The CDR3 spans 16 residues. The CDR3 protein is CASSLAWQSYSYEQYF. In nucleotides, the CDR3 is TGTGCCAGCAGCTTGGCCTGGCAGTCCTACTCCTACGAGCAGTACTTC.

The rearrangement links TRBV29-1 to TRBJ2-3; D may be TRBD1 (5 bases). CDR3 length: 14 residues. The germline V and J ends were trimmed by 0 bases and 4 bases, with 11 bases remaining between them. Germline V gene data show CDR1 as SQVTM and CDR2 as ANQGSEA. CDR3 amino acids: CSVEDQQGSDTQYF. The CDR3 bases are TGCAGCGTTGAAGATCAGCAGGGTTCAGATACGCAGTATTTT.

The V gene is TRBV30, the J gene TRBJ2-7; D may be TRBD1 (6 bases). The V end was cut by 7 bases, the J end by 1 base, with 17 bases between. Germline assignment: CDR1 GTSNPN and CDR2 SVGIG (reference sequence). This CDR3 spans 14 amino acids. CDR3 in DNA: TGTGCCTCAATAAAGGGGGAAAGTTCCTACGAGCAGTACTTC. It specifies CASIKGESSYEQYF.

V and J are TRBV7-2 and TRBJ2-4; D is possibly TRBD1 (6 bases). Germline V gene lookup returns CDR1 SGHTA and CDR2 FQGNSA. The CDR3 contains 15 residues. Trimming removed 3 bases from V and 10 bases from J, with 19 bases in between. CDR3 bases: TGTGCCAGCAGCTTGGATCCCAGGGCCAGGGGAATTCAGTACTTC. It codes for CASSLDPRARGIQYF.

V is TRBV7-8 and J is TRBJ2-7, with 10 positions matching TRBD1. The germline V gene has CDR1 SGHVS and CDR2 FQNEAQ. Trimming took 3 bases from V and 3 from J; bases not matched to a gene: 5. The CDR3 is 15 amino acids. DNA of the CDR3: TGTGCCAGCAGCTTGGCCGGGACAGGGGTCTACGAGCAGTACTTC. Translation gives CASSLAGTGVYEQYF.

The chain recombines TRBV11-2 with TRBJ1-6; D not certain. The CDR3 covers 13 residues. Trimming shortened V by 3 bases and J by 3 bases, and 3 bases separated the two germline ends. Germline values: CDR1 SGHAT, CDR2 FQNNGV. CDR3 region: CASSLDYNSPLHF. The DNA of the CDR3 is TGTGCCAGCAGCTTGGACTATAATTCACCCCTCCACTTT. Full variable domain (rest looked up from reference TRBV11-2 and TRBJ1-6): EAGVAQSPRYKIIEKRQSVAFWCNPISGHATLYWYQQILGQGPKLLIQFQNNGVVDDSQLPKDRFSAERLKGVDSTLKIQPAKLEDSAVYLCASSLDYNSPLHFGNGTRLTVT.

This chain connects TRBV15 to TRBJ1-4; D unresolved. Per germline, CDR1 LNHNV and CDR2 YYDKDF (reference sequence). Trimming shortened V by 3 bases and J by 5 bases, and 10 bases separated the two germline ends. This CDR3 spans 14 amino acids. CDR3 in amino acids: CATSRGGMNEKLFF. The DNA of the CDR3 is TGTGCCACCAGCAGGGGCGGGATGAATGAAAAACTGTTTTTT. Full variable domain (remainder filled in from reference TRBV15 and TRBJ1-4): DAMVIQNPRYQVTQFGKPVTLSCSQTLNHNVMYWYQQKSSQAPKLLFHYYDKDFNNEADTPDNFQSRRPNTSFCFLDIRSPGLGDTAMYLCATSRGGMNEKLFFGSGTQLSVL.